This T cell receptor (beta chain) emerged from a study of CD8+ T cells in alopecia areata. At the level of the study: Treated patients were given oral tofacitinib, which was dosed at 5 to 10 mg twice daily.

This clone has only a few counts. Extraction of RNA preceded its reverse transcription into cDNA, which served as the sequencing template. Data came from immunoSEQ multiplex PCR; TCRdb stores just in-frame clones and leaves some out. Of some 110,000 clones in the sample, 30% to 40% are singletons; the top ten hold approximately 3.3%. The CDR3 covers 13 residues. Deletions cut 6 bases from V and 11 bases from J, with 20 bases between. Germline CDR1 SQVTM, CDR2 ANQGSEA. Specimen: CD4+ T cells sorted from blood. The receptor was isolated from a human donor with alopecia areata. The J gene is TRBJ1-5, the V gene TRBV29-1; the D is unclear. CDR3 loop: CSVRTRPTEAQHF. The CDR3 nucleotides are TGCAGCGTCCGAACTAGACCCACCGAGGCCCAGCATTTT.